This TCR beta chain was identified during a study of CD8+ T cells in alopecia areata. General study findings and limits: For lesional scalp, especially alopecia totalis/universalis, clonality was higher than in normal scalp. Scalp data also include sequences from resident alphabeta T cells of normal skin. Because of a solitary nonresponder, the connection of baseline CD8+ expansion to response stays uncertain.

Regarding this clone: Its antigen is currently unknown.

The germline V gene has CDR1 MNHEY and CDR2 SMNVEV (reference sequence). This CDR3 region has 17 residues. The J segment lost 4 bases and the V segment lost 5 bases, leaving 13 bases of the junction unmatched. Sequencing templates came from extracted RNA that was reverse transcribed into cDNA. Here immunoSEQ multiplex PCR was the method, and the copy in TCRdb shows in-frame clones only, minus some. The table shows roughly 200,000 clones, with about 55% occurring only once. Treatment specified: oral pan-JAK inhibitor, 5-10 mg twice daily. The TCR comes from a human donor with alopecia areata. V gene TRBV27 combines with J gene TRBJ2-3; 9 bases agree with TRBD2. The sample was CD8+ T cells sorted from blood, taken at week 24, from a patient treated with tofacitinib. The CDR3 sequence is CASSDGTSRTGPDTQYF. As DNA, the CDR3 is TGTGCCAGCAGTGATGGGACTAGCAGGACAGGCCCAGATACGCAGTATTTT.